This T cell receptor beta chain was captured by sequencing in a study of T-cell memory formation after mild COVID-19. Broader study findings: Later expanders leaned toward CD4+, whereas clones contracting from day 15 to 85 were balanced CD4/CD8. Among CD4+ contracting clones, most were CM and EM, and CD8+ ones EMRA. A second wave of clones peaked on day 37, and their SARS-CoV-2 specificity went unconfirmed.

TCRdb used MiXCR to reprocess the 5' RACE reads, holding one entry per CDR3 protein. This sample yields about 240,000 distinct CDR3 sequences, of which roughly 10% are seen a single time; more than 20% belongs to the top ten. The germline V gene has CDR1 SGHTA and CDR2 FQGNSA. The CDR3 contains 15 residues. Trimming stripped 5 bases from V and 0 bases from J, with 11 bases between. Notes on this clonotype: Its cognate antigen is unknown.

This receptor was taken from a young man who had mild COVID-19 (a few samples of this study predate the infection). Cell type and time point are not known. The chain recombines TRBV7-2 with TRBJ1-3; D might be TRBD1 (5 bases). Sequenced input: PBMCs or a T cell subset sorted from them (not recorded which). The CDR3 nucleotides read TGTGCCAGCAGCATTGGACAATTCTCTGGAAACACCATATATTTT. Translating it yields CASSIGQFSGNTIYF.